This T cell receptor (beta chain) was recorded in a study of shared clonotypes between healthy human individuals. Whole-study results and caveats: What naive subsets generally showed was a larger estimated richness than memory subsets showed. In a few donors, about 5% of naive CD4 clonotypes appeared in common. Blood was the only sampled material, and tissue repertoires likely differ.

The naive CD8 population came from CD45RO-negative cells selected for CCR7, without terminally differentiated effector memory CD45RA+ cells. The V gene lost 3 bases and the J gene lost 0 bases, with 10 bases spanning the gap. The CDR3 sequence is 15 residues long. Germline assignment: CDR1 SGHKS and CDR2 YYEKEE (reference sequence). A note on this clone: Its antigen is still unknown.

Every subset's genomic DNA went evenly onto several immunoSEQ plates. The repertoire was sequenced with immunoSEQ multiplex PCR; TCRdb's copy has only in-frame clones and lacks some. The repertoire consists of about 2.1 million clones, with 90% to 95% occurring once and the leading ten covering more than 1.5%. This chain joins TRBV5-5 and TRBJ1-3; a weak D match, TRBD1 (5 bases). Material for sequencing was naive CD8+ T cells from PBMCs. The receptor's source is a man younger than 35 in good health. Some clones in this sample may be carry-over from other donors' samples. CDR3 nucleotides: TGTGCCAGCAGCTGGGCAGGGAACTCTGGAAACACCATATATTTT. The encoded protein is CASSWAGNSGNTIYF.